This T cell receptor beta chain appears in the sequencing data of a study of Ad26.COV2.S vaccination and SARS-CoV-2 variants. The treatment: 19 received Ad26.COV2.S at low or high dose, single or two shots; roughly five received placebo; per-sample allocation not given. Sampling occurred on day 63 after the first vaccine or placebo injection. V was shortened by 3 bases and J by 0 bases, with 9 bases between the two germline ends. This CDR3 is built from 15 residues. The V gene's germline CDR1 is GTSNPN and CDR2 SVGIG (reference sequence). Measured with immunoSEQ multiplex PCR; TCRdb has only the in-frame clones, and not every one. The table includes about 410,000 clones, about nine tenths detected once.

The rearrangement joins TRBV30 to TRBJ2-6, with D unclear. Sequences were derived from peripheral blood, sampled in a trial of Ad26.COV2.S vaccine versus placebo. The clonotype originates from a person aged 18-60 years who received the Ad26.COV2.S COVID-19 vaccine or a placebo. CDR3 sequence reads: CAWRALSSGANVLTF. As DNA, the CDR3 is TGTGCCTGGAGGGCGCTAAGCTCTGGGGCCAACGTCCTGACTTTC.